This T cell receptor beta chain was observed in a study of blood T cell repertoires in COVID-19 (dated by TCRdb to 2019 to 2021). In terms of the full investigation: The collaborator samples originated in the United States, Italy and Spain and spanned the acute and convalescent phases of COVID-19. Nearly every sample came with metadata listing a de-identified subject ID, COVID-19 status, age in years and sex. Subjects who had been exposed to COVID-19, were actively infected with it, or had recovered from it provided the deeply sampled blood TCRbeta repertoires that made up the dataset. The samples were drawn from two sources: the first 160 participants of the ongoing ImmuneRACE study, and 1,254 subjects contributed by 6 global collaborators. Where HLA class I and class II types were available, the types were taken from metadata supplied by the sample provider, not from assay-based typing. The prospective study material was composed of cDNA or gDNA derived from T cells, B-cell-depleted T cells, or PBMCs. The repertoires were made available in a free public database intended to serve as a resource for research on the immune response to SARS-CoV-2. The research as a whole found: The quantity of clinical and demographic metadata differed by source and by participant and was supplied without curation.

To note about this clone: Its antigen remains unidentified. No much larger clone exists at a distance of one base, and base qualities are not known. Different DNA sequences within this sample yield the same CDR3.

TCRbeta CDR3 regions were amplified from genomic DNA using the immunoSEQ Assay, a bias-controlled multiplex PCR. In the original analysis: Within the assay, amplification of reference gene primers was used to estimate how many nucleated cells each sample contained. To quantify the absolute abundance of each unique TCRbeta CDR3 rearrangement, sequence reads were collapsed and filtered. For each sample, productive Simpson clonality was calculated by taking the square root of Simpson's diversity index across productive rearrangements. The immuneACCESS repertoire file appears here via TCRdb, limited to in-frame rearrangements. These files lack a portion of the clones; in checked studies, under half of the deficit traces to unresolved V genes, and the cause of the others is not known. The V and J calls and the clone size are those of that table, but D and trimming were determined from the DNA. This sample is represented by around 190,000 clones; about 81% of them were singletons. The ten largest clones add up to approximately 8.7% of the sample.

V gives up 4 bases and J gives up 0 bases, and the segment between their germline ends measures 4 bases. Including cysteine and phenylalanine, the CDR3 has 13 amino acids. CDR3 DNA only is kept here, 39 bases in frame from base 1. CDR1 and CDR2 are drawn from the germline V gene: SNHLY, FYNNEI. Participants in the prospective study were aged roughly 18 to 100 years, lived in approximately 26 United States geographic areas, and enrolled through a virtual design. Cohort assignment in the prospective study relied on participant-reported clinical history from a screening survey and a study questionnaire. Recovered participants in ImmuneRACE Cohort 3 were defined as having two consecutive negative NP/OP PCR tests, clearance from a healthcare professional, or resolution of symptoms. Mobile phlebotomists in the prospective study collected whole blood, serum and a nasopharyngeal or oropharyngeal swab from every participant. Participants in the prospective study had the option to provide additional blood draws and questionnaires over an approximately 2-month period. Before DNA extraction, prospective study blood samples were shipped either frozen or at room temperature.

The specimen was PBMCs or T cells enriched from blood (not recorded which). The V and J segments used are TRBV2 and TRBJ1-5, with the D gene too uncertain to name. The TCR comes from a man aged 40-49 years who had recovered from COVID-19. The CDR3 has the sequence CASSVNSNQPQHF. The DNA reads TGTGCCAGCAGTGTTAATAGCAATCAGCCCCAGCATTTT. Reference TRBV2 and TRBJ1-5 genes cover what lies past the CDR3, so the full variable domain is EPEVTQTPSHQVTQMGQEVILRCVPISNHLYFYWYRQILGQKVEFLVSFYNNEISEKSEIFDDQFSVERPDGSNFTLKIRSTKLEDSAMYFCASSVNSNQPQHFGDGTRLSIL.